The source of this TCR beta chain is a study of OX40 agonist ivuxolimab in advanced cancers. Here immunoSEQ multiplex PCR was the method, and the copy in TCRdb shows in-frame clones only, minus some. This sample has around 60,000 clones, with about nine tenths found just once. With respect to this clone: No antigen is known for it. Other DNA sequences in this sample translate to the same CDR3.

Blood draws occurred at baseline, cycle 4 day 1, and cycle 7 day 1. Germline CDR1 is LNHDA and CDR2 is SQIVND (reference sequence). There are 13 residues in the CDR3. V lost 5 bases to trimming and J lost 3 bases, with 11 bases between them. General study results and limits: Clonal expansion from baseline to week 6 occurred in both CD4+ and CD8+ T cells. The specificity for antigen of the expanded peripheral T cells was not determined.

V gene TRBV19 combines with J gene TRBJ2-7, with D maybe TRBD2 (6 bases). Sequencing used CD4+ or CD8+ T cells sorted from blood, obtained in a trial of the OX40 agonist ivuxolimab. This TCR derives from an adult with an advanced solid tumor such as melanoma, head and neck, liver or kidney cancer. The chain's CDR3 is CASSPGLNYEQYF. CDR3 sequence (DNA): TGTGCCAGTAGTCCGGGACTCAACTACGAGCAGTACTTC.